A selection of T cell receptor beta chains follows, all from one sample in a study of blood T cell repertoires in COVID-19. The data were produced by immunoSEQ multiplex PCR, yet TCRdb's version contains in-frame clones alone and is incomplete. The sample lists 350,000 to 450,000 clones, around 90% occurring once. Input material: peripheral blood. The receptor source for this set is a human donor in a cohort sampled during active COVID-19. Each CDR3 is given with its conserved first and last residue. Fields, in order: J gene, V gene, clone size, D gene, CDR3 DNA, CDR3 protein. D genes are given only for firm matches. Clone size appears in some rows only: once, few, many, or a class for an expanded clone.

TRBJ2-1 TRBV19 NA TRBD1 TGTGCCAGTAGTAAGACCTGGGACAGGAGATCTCTTGAGCAGTTCTTC CASSKTWDRRSLEQFF
TRBJ2-2 TRBV7-8 NA TRBD2 TGTGCCAGCAGCTTAATACTAGCGTCCACCGGGGAGCTGTTTTTT CASSLILASTGELFF
TRBJ2-5 TRBV29-1 NA TRBD2 TGCAGCGGGACTAGCGGGAACCAAGAGACCCAGTACTTC CSGTSGNQETQYF
TRBJ1-5 TRBV28 NA TRBD1 TGTGCCAGCAGTTTCCCAGGGACAGGGGATCGGCCCCAGCATTTT CASSFPGTGDRPQHF
TRBJ1-4 TRBV19 NA NA TGTGCCAGTAGTCCATCCCCAGGACAGAAATACAATGAAAAACTGTTTTTT CASSPSPGQKYNEKLFF
TRBJ1-5 TRBV6-5 once TRBD1 TGTGCCAGCAGTACGGGACAGGGCATAAGTCAGCCCCAGCATTTT CASSTGQGISQPQHF
TRBJ2-1 TRBV5-1 NA NA TGCGCCAGCAGCTTGGGTGCTGGGCGCGCGCACAATGAGCAGTTCTTC CASSLGAGRAHNEQFF
TRBJ1-2 TRBV2 NA NA TGTGCCAGCTCCCTCGACAGGTACACCTTC CASSLDRYTF
TRBJ2-7 TRBV11-2 NA NA TGTGCCAGCAGCAACATAGCGGAATCCTACGAGCAGTACTTC CASSNIAESYEQYF
TRBJ2-7 TRBV2 NA TRBD2 TGTGCCAGCAGTGAAGGGACTAGCGGGAGGGGCCAACTTGGCGAGCAGTACTTC CASSEGTSGRGQLGEQYF
TRBJ2-7 TRBV15 NA NA TGTGCCACCAGCGCGGGGACAGTCCCCTACGAGCAGTACTTC CATSAGTVPYEQYF
TRBJ1-1 TRBV2 NA TRBD1 TGTGCCAGCAGTGACCGACAGGGATCTATTCGTATGAACACTGAAGCTTTCTTT CASSDRQGSIRMNTEAFF
TRBJ2-5 TRBV7-9 NA TRBD2 TGTGCCAGCAGCTACGGAGCCGGACTAGCGGGGAGTCAAGAGACCCAGTACTTC CASSYGAGLAGSQETQYF
TRBJ1-2 TRBV14 NA NA TGTGCCAGCAGCCGCGTTAACGATGGCTACACCTTC CASSRVNDGYTF
TRBJ2-1 TRBV9 NA NA TGTGCCAGCAGCGTAAATAGCGGATCCTACAATGAGCAGTTCTTC CASSVNSGSYNEQFF
TRBJ2-7 TRBV13 NA NA TGTGCCAGCAGCTTAGGTGGGCAGAGAGCCTACGAGCAGTACTTC CASSLGGQRAYEQYF
TRBJ1-2 TRBV6-2/TRBV6-3 NA NA TGTGCCAGCAGTTACGATGGGCAGTACTATGGCTACACCTTC CASSYDGQYYGYTF
TRBJ2-3 TRBV3-1/TRBV3-2 NA TRBD2 TGTGCCAGCAGCCAGGAGACTAGCGGGGGGGCCGCAGATACGCAGTATTTT CASSQETSGGAADTQYF
TRBJ2-1 TRBV6-5 NA TRBD2 TGTGCCAGCATAGGCGCCAGCGGGAGTTACAATGAGCAGTTCTTC CASIGASGSYNEQFF
TRBJ1-2 TRBV5-1 NA NA TGCGCCAGCAGCTTGGGGACAGACTATGGCTACACCTTC CASSLGTDYGYTF
TRBJ2-1 TRBV11-2 few NA TGTGCCAGCAGCCCTACCAATGAGCAGTTCTTC CASSPTNEQFF
TRBJ1-3 TRBV28 NA NA TGTGCCAGCAGACGGGGTGGAAACACCATATATTTT CASRRGGNTIYF
TRBJ1-1 TRBV25-1 few NA TGTGCCAGCAGTGAACCCCCAAACACTGAAGCTTTCTTT CASSEPPNTEAFF